The rows below give T cell receptor beta chains drawn from one sample of a study. Using its own MiXCR run on the 5' RACE reads, TCRdb lists one record per CDR3 protein. The sample consists of some 32,000 distinct CDR3 sequences, less than 25% of them appearing once. The sequenced sample was memory CD4+ T cells sorted from blood. Source of these receptors: a female donor with breast cancer. Both conserved end residues are part of each CDR3. A D gene is named only where the DNA matches it firmly. Rows may omit the clone size; those that give it use once, few, many or a size class.

cdr3_aa: CASSSSGRAGEKLFF; cdr3_nt: TGTGCCAGCAGTTCAAGTGGAAGGGCGGGTGAAAAACTGTTTTTT; cdr3_length: 15; j_call: TRBJ1-4; clone_size: -; d_call: -; v_call: TRBV6-5
cdr3_aa: CASSSRTLFSGNTIYF; cdr3_nt: TGTGCCAGCAGCTCACGTACGCTCTTCTCTGGAAACACCATATATTTT; cdr3_length: 16; j_call: TRBJ1-3; clone_size: few; d_call: -; v_call: TRBV12-3/TRBV12-4
cdr3_aa: CASSFAAGTGYEQYF; cdr3_nt: TGTGCCAGCAGCTTCGCCGCCGGGACAGGGTACGAGCAGTACTTC; cdr3_length: 15; j_call: TRBJ2-7; clone_size: -; d_call: TRBD1; v_call: TRBV11-1
cdr3_aa: CASTGAGGLSNEQFF; cdr3_nt: TGTGCCAGCACTGGGGCGGGAGGGCTGAGCAATGAGCAGTTCTTC; cdr3_length: 15; j_call: TRBJ2-1; clone_size: few; d_call: TRBD2; v_call: TRBV6-2/TRBV6-3
cdr3_aa: CASSQRTSSSYEQYF; cdr3_nt: TGCGCCAGCAGCCAAAGGACGTCCAGCTCCTACGAGCAGTACTTC; cdr3_length: 15; j_call: TRBJ2-7; clone_size: -; d_call: -; v_call: TRBV4-1
cdr3_aa: CASSSYRGENTGELFF; cdr3_nt: TGTGCCAGCAGTTCCTATAGGGGGGAGAACACCGGGGAGCTGTTTTTT; cdr3_length: 16; j_call: TRBJ2-2; clone_size: many; d_call: -; v_call: TRBV6-2/TRBV6-3
cdr3_aa: CASSQDRLAYNEQFF; cdr3_nt: TGTGCCAGCAGCCAAGACAGGCTAGCCTACAATGAGCAGTTCTTC; cdr3_length: 15; j_call: TRBJ2-1; clone_size: -; d_call: -; v_call: TRBV3-1
cdr3_aa: CASSSPGTGLYEQYF; cdr3_nt: TGTGCCAGCAGTTCCCCCGGGACAGGGCTCTACGAGCAGTACTTC; cdr3_length: 15; j_call: TRBJ2-7; clone_size: few; d_call: TRBD1; v_call: TRBV27
cdr3_aa: CASSTSPYNTEAFF; cdr3_nt: TGTGCCAGCAGTACTAGCCCGTACAACACTGAAGCTTTCTTT; cdr3_length: 14; j_call: TRBJ1-1; clone_size: many; d_call: -; v_call: TRBV6-2/TRBV6-3
cdr3_aa: CASSQEWQTNTEAFF; cdr3_nt: TGCGCCAGCAGCCAAGAATGGCAGACTAACACTGAAGCTTTCTTT; cdr3_length: 15; j_call: TRBJ1-1; clone_size: few; d_call: -; v_call: TRBV4-1